The 11 T cell receptor beta chains in this list originate from one sample, sequenced in a study of T cells after yellow fever vaccination (dated by TCRdb to the late 2010s). The treatment or condition label for this specimen denotes: live attenuated yellow fever vaccine strain. The receptor library was made with 5' RACE. For sequencing, an Illumina HiSeq 2500 was employed. TCRdb reworked the public reads: Q25 trimming with fastp, MiXCR clone assembly, productive beta chains retained. Merged by CDR3 protein, the rows form single entries marked with the most common genes and DNA. This sample holds some 320,000 distinct CDR3 sequences; 8.7% were observed only once. The ten largest make up about a sixth of the sample. Sequences were derived from PBMCs, sampled on the day of the first yellow fever vaccination. These receptors were collected from a man between 18 and 35 years old who received the YFV17D yellow fever vaccine.

In its sample, this clonotype was seen many times. CDR3 sequence (DNA): TGTGCCAGCACCCGGACAGGGATTCTCAATGAGCAGTTCTTC. It is translated as CASTRTGILNEQFF. J is TRBJ2-1 and V is TRBV7-2; 8 bases line up with TRBD1. Trimming took 7 bases from V and 6 from J; bases not matched to a gene: 8. The CDR3 is 14 amino acids. Germline V gives CDR1 SGHTA, CDR2 FQGNSA.

This clonotype showed up many times. This chain joins TRBV4-1 and TRBJ1-1; D is undetermined. CDR1 and CDR2 from the germline V gene are MGHRA and YSYEKL. The CDR3 spans 14 residues. Trimming removed 1 base from V and 5 bases from J, with 11 bases in between. The CDR3 DNA follows: TGCGCCAGCAGCCAAGTATCGGGGAGGACTGAAGCTTTCTTT. It translates to CASSQVSGRTEAFF.

The rearrangement joins TRBV11-2 to TRBJ2-5, with TRBD2 matching over 7 bases. There are 17 residues in the CDR3. J was trimmed by 1 base and V by 0 bases; bases with no gene match: 8. Germline V gene data show CDR1 as SGHAT and CDR2 as FQNNGV. The CDR3 bases are TGTGCCAGCAGCTTAGATCCCGGCGGGGGTCTCCAAGAGACCCAGTACTTC. This sequence encodes CASSLDPGGGLQETQYF.

This clonotype was picked up many times. The CDR3 protein is CASSLGTTNEKLFF. The DNA for the CDR3 is TGTGCCAGCAGTTTAGGAACAACTAATGAAAAACTGTTTTTT. The V and J genes are TRBV12-3 or TRBV12-4 and TRBJ1-4; D unresolved. CDR3 length equals 14 residues. Trimming cost V 1 base and J 0 bases, with 3 bases left between them.

The V and J genes are TRBV7-2 and TRBJ1-1; D uncertain. Trimming removed 5 bases from V and 7 bases from J, with 11 bases in between. The CDR3 has 12 residues. CDR1 and CDR2 (germline): SGHTA, FQGNSA. The CDR3 sequence is CASSALNFEAFF. CDR3 nucleotides: TGTGCCAGCAGCGCTTTAAACTTTGAAGCTTTCTTT.

V and J are TRBV20-1 and TRBJ2-7; 7 bases align to TRBD2. Germline loops: CDR1 DFQATT, CDR2 SNEGSKA (reference sequence). V lost 4 bases to trimming and J lost 5 bases; unmatched junction nucleotides: 8. The CDR3 runs 13 residues. The CDR3 region has the DNA TGCAGTGCTACCTGGAGCGGGGCGGACGAGCAGTACTTC. Translating it yields CSATWSGADEQYF.

The chain links TRBV12-3 or TRBV12-4 to TRBJ1-5; a weak D match, TRBD1 (5 bases). The CDR3 is made up of 18 amino acids. V shed 6 bases and J shed 3 bases, with 24 bases lying between them. The CDR3, as DNA: TGTGCCAGCAGCCCATACTCTTGGACATCCCAGAACAATCAGCCCCAGCATTTT. This encodes CASSPYSWTSQNNQPQHF.

The CDR3 bases are TGTGCCAGCAGTGAGTTATTCAGCGGGGGGGCCTTTGTGGATGAGCAGTTCTTC. Translation gives CASSELFSGGAFVDEQFF. The chain combines TRBV2 with TRBJ2-1; TRBD2 aligns across 10 bases. CDR3 size: 18 residues. Looked up from germline, CDR1 is SNHLY and CDR2 is FYNNEI. J lost 8 bases, V lost 3 bases, and 16 bases had no gene match.

This clonotype was detected ten times or more. The chain is built from TRBV4-3 and TRBJ2-7; the D gene is possibly TRBD1 (5 bases). The V end was cut by 1 base, the J end by 6 bases, with 7 bases between. Germline V CDR1 and CDR2: LGHNA, YSLEER. The CDR3 runs to 12 residues. DNA of the CDR3: TGCGCCAGCAGCCAAGGGGGCGGCGAGCAGTACTTC. Translated: CASSQGGGEQYF.

In its sample, this clonotype was seen a few times. The chain employs TRBV6-2 or TRBV6-3 and TRBJ1-5, with TRBD1 matching 9 bases. The CDR3 length is 15 residues. Germline V gives CDR1 MNHEY, CDR2 SVGEGT. Losses at the gene ends were 5 bases for V and 1 base for J; bases not matched to a gene: 3. Here the CDR3 reads CASSKDRGSNQPQHF. The CDR3 region has the DNA TGTGCCAGCAGTAAGGACAGGGGAAGCAATCAGCCCCAGCATTTT.

This clonotype has a handful of counts. V usage is TRBV11-1 and J usage is TRBJ2-2; possible D gene TRBD2, 6 bases. The V and J ends lost 3 bases and 4 bases respectively, with 9 bases between them. The length of the CDR3 is 14 residues. Germline V gene data show CDR1 as SGHAT and CDR2 as FQDESV (reference sequence). The CDR3 nucleotides are TGTGCCAGCAGCTTCGGAGGGCTCACCGGGGAGCTGTTTTTT. This encodes CASSFGGLTGELFF.